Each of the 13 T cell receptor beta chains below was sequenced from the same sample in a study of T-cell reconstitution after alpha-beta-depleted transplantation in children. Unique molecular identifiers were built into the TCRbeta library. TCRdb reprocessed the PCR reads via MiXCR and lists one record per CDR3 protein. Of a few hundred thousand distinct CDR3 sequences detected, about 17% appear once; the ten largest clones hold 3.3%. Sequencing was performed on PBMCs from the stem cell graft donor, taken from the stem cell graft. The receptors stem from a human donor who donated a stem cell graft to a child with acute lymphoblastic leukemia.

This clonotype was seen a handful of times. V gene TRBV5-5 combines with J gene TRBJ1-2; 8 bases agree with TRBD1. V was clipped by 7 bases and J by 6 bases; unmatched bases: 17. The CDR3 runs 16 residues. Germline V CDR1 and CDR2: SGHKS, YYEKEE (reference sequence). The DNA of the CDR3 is TGTGCCAGCCACCGGACAGGGTCTTCCATTCTCAATGGCTACACCTTC. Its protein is CASHRTGSSILNGYTF. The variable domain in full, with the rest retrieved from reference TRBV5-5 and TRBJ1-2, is DAGVTQSPTHLIKTRGQQVTLRCSPISGHKSVSWYQQVLGQGPQFIFQYYEKEERGRGNFPDRFSARQFPNYSSELNVNALLLGDSALYLCASHRTGSSILNGYTFGSGTRLTVV.

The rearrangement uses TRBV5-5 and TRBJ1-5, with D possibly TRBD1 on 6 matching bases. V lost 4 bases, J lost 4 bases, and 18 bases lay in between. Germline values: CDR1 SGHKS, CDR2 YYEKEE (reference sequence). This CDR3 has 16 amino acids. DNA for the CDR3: TGTGCCAGCAGCCCCACCCCAGGGGCGGGTAATCAGCCCCAGCATTTT. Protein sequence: CASSPTPGAGNQPQHF.

CDR3 coding DNA: TGCGCCAGCAGCTTGGATCTAGGCTCCTACAATGAGCAGTTCTTC. As protein: CASSLDLGSYNEQFF. The chain recombines TRBV5-1 with TRBJ2-1; no firm D call. Trimming shortened V by 0 bases and J by 0 bases, and 7 bases separated the two germline ends. The CDR3 is made up of 15 amino acids. From germline, CDR1 is SGHRS and CDR2 YFSETQ.

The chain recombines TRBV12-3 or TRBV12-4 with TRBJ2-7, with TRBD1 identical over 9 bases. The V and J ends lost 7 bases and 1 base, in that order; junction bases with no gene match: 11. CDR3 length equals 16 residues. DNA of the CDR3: TGTGCCAGCACTGATCTGTCGGGGACAGGGTCCTACGAGCAGTACTTC. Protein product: CASTDLSGTGSYEQYF.

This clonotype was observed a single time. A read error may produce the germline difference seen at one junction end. CDR3 DNA: TGTGCCGGCAGCCTTACGGGGATCTATGGCTACACCTTC. Its protein product is CAGSLTGIYGYTF. J is TRBJ1-2 and V is TRBV7-9; D gene uncertain. Germline V gene sequence: CDR1 SEHNR, CDR2 FQNEAQ (reference sequence). The length of the CDR3 is 13 residues.

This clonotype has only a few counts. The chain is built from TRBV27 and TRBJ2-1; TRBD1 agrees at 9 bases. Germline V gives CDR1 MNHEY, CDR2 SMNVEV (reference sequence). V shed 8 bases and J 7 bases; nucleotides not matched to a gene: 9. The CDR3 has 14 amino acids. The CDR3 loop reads CASQPGTGFNEQFF. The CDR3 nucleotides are TGTGCCAGCCAACCCGGGACAGGGTTTAATGAGCAGTTCTTC.

This chain's CDR3 is CSARDLSGGPFTDTQYF. The CDR3 DNA reads as TGCAGTGCTAGAGATTTGTCGGGAGGGCCCTTCACAGATACGCAGTATTTT. The V call is TRBV20-1, the J call TRBJ2-3, with 8 bases aligning to TRBD2. CDR1 DFQATT and CDR2 SNEGSKA come from the germline V gene (reference sequence). This CDR3 spans 17 amino acids. With V trimmed by 0 bases and J by 2 bases, 10 bases remained unmatched.

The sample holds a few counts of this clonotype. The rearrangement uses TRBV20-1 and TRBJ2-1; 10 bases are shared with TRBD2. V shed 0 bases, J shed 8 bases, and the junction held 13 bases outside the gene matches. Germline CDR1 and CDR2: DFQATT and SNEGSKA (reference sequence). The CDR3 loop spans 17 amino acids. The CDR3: CSARDGTSGKFWDEQFF. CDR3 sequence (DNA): TGCAGTGCTAGAGATGGAACTAGCGGGAAATTTTGGGATGAGCAGTTCTTC.

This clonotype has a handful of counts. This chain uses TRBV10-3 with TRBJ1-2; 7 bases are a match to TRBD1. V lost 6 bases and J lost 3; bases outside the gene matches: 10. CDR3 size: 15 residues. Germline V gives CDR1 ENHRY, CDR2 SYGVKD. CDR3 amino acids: CAIRDLTGSDYGYTF. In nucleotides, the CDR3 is TGTGCCATCAGGGATCTGACAGGGTCGGACTATGGCTACACCTTC.

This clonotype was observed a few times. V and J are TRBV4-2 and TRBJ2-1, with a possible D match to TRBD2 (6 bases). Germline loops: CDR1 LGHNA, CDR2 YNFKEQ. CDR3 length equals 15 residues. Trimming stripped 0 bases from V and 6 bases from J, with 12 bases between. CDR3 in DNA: TGTGCCAGCAGCCAAGAGGATGGAGGGGTCAATGAGCAGTTCTTC. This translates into CASSQEDGGVNEQFF.

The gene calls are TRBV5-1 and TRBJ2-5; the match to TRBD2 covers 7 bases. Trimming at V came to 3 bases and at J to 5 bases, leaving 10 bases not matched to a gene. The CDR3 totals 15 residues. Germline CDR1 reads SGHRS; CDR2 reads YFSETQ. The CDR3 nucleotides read TGCGCCAGCAGCTCCTCCCGGGGGGTCCGGGAGACCCAGTACTTC. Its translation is CASSSSRGVRETQYF.

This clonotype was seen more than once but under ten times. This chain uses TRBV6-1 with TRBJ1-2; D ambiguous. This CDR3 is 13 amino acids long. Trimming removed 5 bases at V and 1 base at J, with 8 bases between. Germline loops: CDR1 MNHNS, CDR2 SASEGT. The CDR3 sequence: CASSSRLNYGYTF. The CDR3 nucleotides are TGTGCCAGCAGTTCAAGGCTTAACTATGGCTACACCTTC.

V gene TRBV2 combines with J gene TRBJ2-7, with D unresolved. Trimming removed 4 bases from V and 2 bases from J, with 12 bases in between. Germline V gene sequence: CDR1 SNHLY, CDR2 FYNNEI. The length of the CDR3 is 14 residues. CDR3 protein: CASSVWQTTYEQYF. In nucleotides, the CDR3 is TGTGCCAGCAGTGTCTGGCAGACAACCTACGAGCAGTACTTC.